The 17 T cell receptor beta chains below were found in one sample sequenced in a study of beta chain features in type 1 diabetes. Expressed TCRB transcripts were sequenced because the entire RNA isolate underwent reverse transcription. Generated by immunoSEQ multiplex PCR, the TCRdb table keeps only in-frame clones and is missing some. Of 25,000 or so clones detected, 55% to 75% appear once; the ten largest clones hold 2% to 2.5%. Specimen: Tregs from blood. These receptors were obtained from a woman in her 40s in good health.

This clone was observed once. The chain couples TRBV7-9 to TRBJ2-7, with no clear D. V was cut by 2 bases and J by 4 bases, with 9 bases left in between. The CDR3 runs 13 residues. CDR1 is SEHNR, CDR2 FQNEAQ, per germline (reference sequence). Written as DNA, the CDR3 is TGTGCCAGCAGCTTATTATCGGTGTACGAGCAGTACTTC. This sequence encodes CASSLLSVYEQYF.

The chain has TRBV2 and TRBJ1-1, with TRBD1 matching over 7 bases. V trimming: 4 bases; J trimming: 5 bases; junction bases outside the gene matches: 4. The length of the CDR3 is 13 residues. The germline CDR1 and CDR2 sequences are SNHLY and FYNNEI. CDR3 sequence (DNA): TGTGCCAGCAGTGTGACAGGGAGAACTGAAGCTTTCTTT. It yields the protein CASSVTGRTEAFF. The variable domain in full, with the rest retrieved from reference TRBV2 and TRBJ1-1, is EPEVTQTPSHQVTQMGQEVILRCVPISNHLYFYWYRQILGQKVEFLVSFYNNEISEKSEIFDDQFSVERPDGSNFTLKIRSTKLEDSAMYFCASSVTGRTEAFFGQGTRLTVV.

The CDR3 is CASSSSGSYYNEQFF. As DNA, the CDR3 is TGTGCCAGCAGTTCCAGCGGGAGCTACTACAATGAGCAGTTCTTC. The chain carries TRBV6-5 and TRBJ2-1; 8 bases match TRBD2. CDR3 length equals 15 residues. V was pared by 4 bases and J by 3 bases, with 5 bases of the junction left unmatched. The germline gives CDR1 MNHEY, CDR2 SVGAGI.

This clone was seen once. Here the CDR3 DNA reads TGTGCCAGCAGTGACAGGGTGGGCACTGAAGCTTTCTTT. Its translation: CASSDRVGTEAFF. The genes are TRBV6-5 and TRBJ1-1; 7 bases map to TRBD1. CDR3 size: 13 residues. Germline V gives CDR1 MNHEY, CDR2 SVGAGI. V shed 5 bases, J shed 4 bases, and the junction held 4 bases outside the gene matches.

The chain links TRBV5-1 to TRBJ1-5; D is undetermined. V was pared by 5 bases and J by 0 bases, with 9 bases between. Germline CDR1 SGHRS, CDR2 YFSETQ. The CDR3 consists of 14 residues. CDR3 nucleotides: TGCGCCAGCAGTCCCGGAGGTAGCAATCAGCCCCAGCATTTT. Translating it yields CASSPGGSNQPQHF.

The rearrangement uses TRBV18 and TRBJ2-7; D is perhaps TRBD1 (5 bases). Germline CDR1 reads KGHSH; CDR2 reads LQKENI. The CDR3 runs to 15 residues. V lost 4 bases and J lost 1, with 14 bases in between. The CDR3 DNA sequence: TGTGCCAGCTCACGACCGACAGAGCATTCCTACGAGCAGTACTTC. Protein sequence: CASSRPTEHSYEQYF.

The V call is TRBV15, the J call TRBJ1-5; D is unresolved. The CDR3 is made up of 16 amino acids. V was trimmed by 0 bases and J by 3 bases, leaving 12 bases between them. Germline V gene sequence: CDR1 LNHNV, CDR2 YYDKDF (reference sequence). This chain's CDR3 is CATSREAGGYNQPQHF. CDR3 coding DNA: TGTGCCACCAGCAGAGAGGCCGGAGGATACAATCAGCCCCAGCATTTT.

This clone showed up just a few times. The chain links TRBV12-5 to TRBJ2-1, with D possibly being TRBD1 (6 bases). The V gene's germline CDR1 is LGHNT and CDR2 FRNRAP. The CDR3 length is 16 residues. Trimming removed 6 bases from V and 0 bases from J, with 15 bases in between. CDR3 bases: TGTGCTAGTGGCCCACCAGGGGCCACCTCCTACAATGAGCAGTTCTTC. Its protein product is CASGPPGATSYNEQFF.

The chain links TRBV5-1 to TRBJ2-1, with a possible D match to TRBD1 (5 bases). The V and J ends lost 1 base and 10 bases respectively, with 9 bases between them. Germline V gene data show CDR1 as SGHRS and CDR2 as YFSETQ. The CDR3 runs to 12 residues. The CDR3 sequence: CASSLQGIEQFF. CDR3 sequence (DNA): TGCGCCAGCAGCTTGCAGGGAATCGAGCAGTTCTTC.

The genes are TRBV5-1 and TRBJ2-7, with D possibly being TRBD1 (6 bases). The CDR3 consists of 13 residues. Germline CDR1 reads SGHRS; CDR2 reads YFSETQ. With 4 bases removed from V and 3 bases from J, the gap between germline ends came to 11 bases. CDR3 sequence (DNA): TGCGCCAGCAGCCGGACAGCACACTACGAGCAGTACTTC. Its protein product is CASSRTAHYEQYF.

The J gene is TRBJ2-3, the V gene TRBV7-9; weak D call: TRBD2 (6 bases). Germline lookup yields CDR1 SEHNR and CDR2 FQNEAQ (reference sequence). V was pared by 2 bases and J by 4 bases, with 16 bases between. The length of the CDR3 is 16 residues. The CDR3 DNA follows: TGTGCCAGCAGCTTAAGGGGCGGGGTTGTTCCAGATACGCAGTATTTT. This codes for CASSLRGGVVPDTQYF.

The chain carries TRBV7-2 and TRBJ2-5, with D unresolved. Trimming removed 3 bases at V and 5 bases at J, with 13 bases between. The CDR3 totals 14 residues. CDR1 and CDR2 from the germline V gene are SGHTA and FQGNSA. The DNA for the CDR3 is TGTGCCAGCAGCTTGTTGCGACTCCAGGAGACCCAGTACTTC. Its translation: CASSLLRLQETQYF.

This clone showed up just a few times. The chain is built from TRBV5-1 and TRBJ2-7; unclear D gene. In germline, CDR1 is SGHRS, CDR2 YFSETQ. The CDR3 spans 15 residues. V was cut by 0 bases and J by 0 bases, with 10 bases left in between. Here the CDR3 reads CASSLAGVSSYEQYF. The CDR3 nucleotides read TGCGCCAGCAGCTTGGCCGGAGTGAGCTCCTACGAGCAGTACTTC.

This rearrangement joins TRBV29-1 to TRBJ1-2; 7 nucleotides match TRBD1. CDR1 SQVTM and CDR2 ANQGSEA come from the germline V gene. The CDR3 runs 15 residues. V shed 6 bases, J shed 0 bases, and the junction held 10 bases outside the gene matches. The CDR3 sequence: CSVAGTDPANYGYTF. In nucleotides, the CDR3 is TGCAGCGTGGCCGGGACAGACCCAGCTAACTATGGCTACACCTTC.

The chain has TRBV29-1 and TRBJ1-1; maybe TRBD1 (5 bases). V was trimmed by 4 bases and J by 8 bases, leaving 14 bases between them. The CDR3 consists of 12 residues. The germline V gene has CDR1 SQVTM and CDR2 ANQGSEA. CDR3 in amino acids: CSVGYGQGEAFF. The CDR3 nucleotides read TGCAGCGTTGGATACGGCCAGGGCGAAGCTTTCTTT.

This chain links TRBV10-2 with TRBJ2-1, with D possibly TRBD1 on 5 matching bases. Trimming left V 9 bases short and J 5 bases short, with 20 bases between. The CDR3 consists of 15 residues. Germline V CDR1 and CDR2: WSHSY, SAAADI. CDR3 coding DNA: TGCGCCAGTTCCATGTTAATTGGGGCAGACAATGAGCAGTTCTTC. Amino acid sequence: CASSMLIGADNEQFF.

In this sample, this clone turned up a few times. The rearrangement links TRBV2 to TRBJ2-7; the match to TRBD2 covers 7 bases. The germline CDR1 and CDR2 sequences are SNHLY and FYNNEI. V lost 8 bases to trimming and J lost 1 base; unmatched junction nucleotides: 5. The CDR3 is made up of 13 amino acids. The CDR3 DNA is TGTGCCAGCTTTAGGGGAGGGTCCTACGAGCAGTACTTC. Its protein product is CASFRGGSYEQYF. The whole variable domain, filled in from reference TRBV2 and TRBJ2-7, reads EPEVTQTPSHQVTQMGQEVILRCVPISNHLYFYWYRQILGQKVEFLVSFYNNEISEKSEIFDDQFSVERPDGSNFTLKIRSTKLEDSAMYFCASFRGGSYEQYFGPGTRLTVT.